Presented here are 2 T cell receptor beta chains from one specimen sequenced in a study of tumor-infiltrating lymphocytes in oesophageal squamous cell carcinoma. TCRdb reprocessed the PCR reads with MiXCR, giving one entry per CDR3 protein. The profile shows more than 10,000 distinct CDR3 sequences, about 55% of them singletons. The specimen sequenced was esophageal tumor tissue. The receptors stem from a female donor with esophageal squamous cell carcinoma.

This clonotype was observed at least ten times. This chain joins TRBV28 and TRBJ1-5, with unresolved D. CDR3 length: 15 amino acids. V lost 6 bases, J lost 5 bases, and 17 bases lay in between. CDR1 and CDR2 (germline): MDHEN, SYDVKM. CDR3 bases: TGTGCCAGCAGCTGGGGAGGGAGCCGGGATCAGCCCCAGCATTTT. It yields the protein CASSWGGSRDQPQHF.

V is TRBV6-2 or TRBV6-3 and J is TRBJ1-1; D perhaps matches TRBD1 (6 bases). Per germline, CDR1 MNHEY and CDR2 SVGEGT. V gave up 7 bases and J gave up 12 bases, with 18 bases separating them. The CDR3 has 12 residues. The CDR3: CASTTGPPVSFF. In DNA, the CDR3 is TGTGCCAGCACGACAGGTCCGCCTGTGTCTTTCTTT.